This is a list of T cell receptor beta chains from one sample in a study of preoperative IRX-2 immunotherapy in early breast cancer. Repertoires were generated with immunoSEQ multiplex PCR, while TCRdb's copy carries only in-frame clones and drops some. The sample holds 25,000 to 30,000 clones; 82% are singletons and the top ten take roughly 3.2%. This material was collected from a patient treated with IRX-2 immunotherapy. The receptor set was obtained from a human donor with breast cancer. Each CDR3 is given with its conserved first and last residue. A D gene is named only where the DNA matches it firmly. Rows may omit the clone size; those that give it use once, few, many or a size class.

>NA|14|TRBV6-8|NA|TRBJ1-1
CASTQTGYTTEAFF
TGTGCCAGCACCCAAACAGGGTATACGACTGAAGCTTTCTTT
>TRBD1|15|TRBV11-3|NA|TRBJ1-5
CASSLTGEWDQPQHF
TGTGCCAGCAGCTTAACAGGGGAATGGGATCAGCCCCAGCATTTT
>NA|15|TRBV1|NA|TRBJ1-4
CASSQVGQNNEKLFF
TGCGCCAGCAGCCAAGTGGGACAGAATAATGAAAAACTGTTTTTT
>NA|14|TRBV23-1|once|TRBJ1-6
CASSHSPRDSPLHF
TGCGCCAGCAGTCACTCCCCCCGGGATTCACCCCTCCACTTT
>TRBD1|12|TRBV29-1|NA|TRBJ2-7
CSVKQGAWEQYF
TGCAGCGTTAAACAGGGGGCTTGGGAGCAGTACTTC
>NA|12|TRBV10-2|NA|TRBJ2-7
CASRRTRDEQYF
TGCGCCAGCAGAAGAACGCGGGACGAGCAGTACTTC
>TRBD1|14|TRBV6-8|NA|TRBJ2-7
CAISGQGPAYEQYF
TGTGCCATCAGTGGACAGGGGCCCGCCTACGAGCAGTACTTC
>NA|15|TRBV6-8|NA|TRBJ1-2
CASSWQGSLRHGYTF
TGTGCCAGCAGTTGGCAGGGAAGTTTGCGGCATGGCTACACCTTC
>NA|16|TRBV11-3|NA|TRBJ2-7
CASSSPGQTSSYEQYF
TGTGCCAGCAGCAGCCCGGGACAGACTAGCTCCTACGAGCAGTACTTC
>NA|14|TRBV11-1|NA|TRBJ1-6
CASSRDLYNSPLHF
TGTGCCAGCAGCCGGGACCTATATAATTCACCCCTCCACTTT
>NA|14|TRBV11-3|few|TRBJ2-7
CASSFVRRGHEQYF
TGTGCCAGCAGCTTTGTTCGCCGGGGTCACGAGCAGTACTTC
>NA|15|TRBV7-1|NA|TRBJ1-3
CASSFLAGSGNTIYF
TGTGCCAGCAGCTTTTTGGCGGGATCAGGGAACACCATATATTTT
>TRBD2|17|TRBV15|NA|TRBJ2-3
CATSRDLRTSGIATQYF
TGTGCCACCAGCAGAGATCTCCGGACTAGCGGGATCGCTACGCAGTATTTT
>TRBD1|15|TRBV11-3|NA|TRBJ2-7
CASSLGTGSPGEQYF
TGTGCCAGCAGCTTAGGGACAGGGTCACCGGGCGAGCAGTACTTC
>TRBD2|14|TRBV7-1|once|TRBJ2-2
CASSLRTRAGELFF
TGTGCCAGCAGCTTACGGACTAGGGCCGGGGAGCTGTTTTTT
>NA|13|TRBV6-8|NA|TRBJ1-1
CASAWGENTEAFF
TGTGCCAGCGCCTGGGGAGAGAACACTGAAGCTTTCTTT
>TRBD1|16|TRBV10-3|NA|TRBJ2-3
CAISEADRGRSDTQYF
TGTGCCATCAGTGAGGCGGACAGGGGGCGTTCGGATACGCAGTATTTT
>NA|16|TRBV7-2|NA|TRBJ2-2
CASSLRGGANTGELFF
TGTGCCAGCAGCTTGAGGGGTGGGGCGAACACCGGGGAGCTGTTTTTT
>NA|15|TRBV15|NA|TRBJ1-1
CATSRGPREGTEAFF
TGTGCCACCAGCAGAGGTCCCAGGGAGGGGACTGAAGCTTTCTTT
>NA|17|TRBV6-8|NA|TRBJ2-7
CASSYPSSGATTYEQYF
TGTGCCAGCAGTTACCCTTCTTCAGGGGCGACTACCTACGAGCAGTACTTC
>NA|13|TRBV30|NA|TRBJ2-1
CAWARGTYNEQFF
TGTGCCTGGGCTCGCGGAACCTACAATGAGCAGTTCTTC